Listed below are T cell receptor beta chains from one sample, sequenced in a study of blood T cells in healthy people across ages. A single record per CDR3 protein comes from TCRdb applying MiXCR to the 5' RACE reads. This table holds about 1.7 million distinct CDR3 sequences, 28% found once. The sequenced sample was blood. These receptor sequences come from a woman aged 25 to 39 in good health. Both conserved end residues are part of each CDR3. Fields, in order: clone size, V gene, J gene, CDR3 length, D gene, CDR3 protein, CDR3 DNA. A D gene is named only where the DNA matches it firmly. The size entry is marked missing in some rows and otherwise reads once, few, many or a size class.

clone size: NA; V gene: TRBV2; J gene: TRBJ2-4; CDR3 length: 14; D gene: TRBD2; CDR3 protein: CASSEARGGNIQYF; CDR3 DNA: TGTGCCAGCAGTGAAGCGCGCGGGGGTAACATTCAGTACTTC
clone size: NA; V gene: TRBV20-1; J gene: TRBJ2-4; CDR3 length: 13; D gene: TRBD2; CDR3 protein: CSARDPGGFIQYF; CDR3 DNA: TGCAGTGCTAGAGATCCGGGGGGTTTCATTCAGTACTTC
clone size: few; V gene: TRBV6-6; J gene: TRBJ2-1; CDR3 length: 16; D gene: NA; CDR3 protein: CATTGRGFPRGGEQFF; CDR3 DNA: TGTGCCACCACTGGGAGAGGGTTCCCGCGCGGTGGTGAGCAGTTCTTC
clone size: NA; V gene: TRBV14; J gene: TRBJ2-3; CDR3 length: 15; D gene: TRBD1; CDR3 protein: CASSHLTGTTDTQYF; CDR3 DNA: TGTGCCAGCAGCCACTTGACAGGGACCACAGATACGCAGTATTTT
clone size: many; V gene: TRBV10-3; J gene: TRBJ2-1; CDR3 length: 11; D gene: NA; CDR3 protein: CAISESNEQFF; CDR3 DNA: TGTGCCATCAGTGAGTCGAATGAGCAGTTCTTC
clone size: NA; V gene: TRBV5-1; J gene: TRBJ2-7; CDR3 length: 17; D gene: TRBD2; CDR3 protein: CASSLEVGGRSYNEQYF; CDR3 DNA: TGCGCCAGCAGCTTGGAGGTGGGCGGGAGAAGTTACAATGAGCAGTACTTC
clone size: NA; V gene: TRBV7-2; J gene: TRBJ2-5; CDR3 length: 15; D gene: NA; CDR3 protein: CASSARQVLEETQYF; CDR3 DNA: TGTGCCAGCAGCGCCCGACAAGTTTTGGAAGAGACCCAGTACTTC
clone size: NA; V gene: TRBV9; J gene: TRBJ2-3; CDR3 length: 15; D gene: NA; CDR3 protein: CASSPETRGTNTQYF; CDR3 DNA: TGTGCCAGCAGCCCGGAAACTAGGGGTACGAATACGCAGTATTTT
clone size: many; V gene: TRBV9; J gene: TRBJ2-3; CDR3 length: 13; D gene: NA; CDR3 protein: CASSVGRSDTQYF; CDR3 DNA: TGTGCCAGCAGCGTAGGTCGGTCAGATACGCAGTATTTT
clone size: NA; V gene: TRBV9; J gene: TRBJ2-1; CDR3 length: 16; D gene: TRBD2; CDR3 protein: CASSVGTSATYNEQFF; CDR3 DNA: TGTGCCAGCAGCGTAGGGACTAGCGCGACCTACAATGAGCAGTTCTTC
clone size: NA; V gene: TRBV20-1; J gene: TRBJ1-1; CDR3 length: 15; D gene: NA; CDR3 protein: CSAPADTRAVNEAFF; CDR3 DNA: TGCAGTGCGCCCGCGGACACCCGGGCGGTTAATGAGGCTTTCTTT
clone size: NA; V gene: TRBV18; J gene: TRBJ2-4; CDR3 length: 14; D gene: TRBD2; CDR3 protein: CASSPASGRDIQYF; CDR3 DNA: TGTGCCAGCTCACCTGCTAGCGGGCGAGACATTCAGTACTTC
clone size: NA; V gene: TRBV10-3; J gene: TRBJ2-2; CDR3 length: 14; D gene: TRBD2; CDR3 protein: CAIRGTSGDGELFF; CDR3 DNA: TGTGCCATCAGGGGGACTAGCGGGGACGGGGAGCTGTTTTTT
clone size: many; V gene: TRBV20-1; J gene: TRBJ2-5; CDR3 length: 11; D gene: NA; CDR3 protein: CSAPSLETQYF; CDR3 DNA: TGCAGTGCCCCATCTCTAGAGACCCAGTACTTC
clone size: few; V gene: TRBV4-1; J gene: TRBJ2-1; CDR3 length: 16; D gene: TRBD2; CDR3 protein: CASSQEGTSGGIEQFF; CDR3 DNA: TGCGCCAGCAGCCAAGAGGGGACTAGCGGGGGGATTGAGCAGTTCTTC
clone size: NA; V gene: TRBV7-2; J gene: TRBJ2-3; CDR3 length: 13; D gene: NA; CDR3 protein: CASSAGWADTQYF; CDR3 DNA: TGTGCCAGCAGCGCTGGTTGGGCAGATACGCAGTATTTT
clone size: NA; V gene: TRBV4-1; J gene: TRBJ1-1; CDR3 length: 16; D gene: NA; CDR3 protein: CASSQEVFYLNTEAFF; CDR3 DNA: TGCGCCAGCAGCCAAGAGGTCTTTTACCTGAACACTGAAGCTTTCTTT
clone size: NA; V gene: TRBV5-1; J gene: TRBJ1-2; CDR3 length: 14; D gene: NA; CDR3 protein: CASSFMGTDYGYTF; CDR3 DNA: TGCGCCAGCAGCTTTATGGGGACGGACTATGGCTACACCTTC
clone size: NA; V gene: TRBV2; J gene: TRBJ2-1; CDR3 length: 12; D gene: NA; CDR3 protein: CASSADSPGQFF; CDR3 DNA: TGTGCCAGCAGTGCGGACAGCCCGGGGCAGTTCTTC
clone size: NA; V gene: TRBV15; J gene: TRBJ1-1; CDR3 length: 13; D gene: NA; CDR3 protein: CATSRSVNTEAFF; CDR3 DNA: TGTGCCACCAGCAGATCCGTGAACACTGAAGCTTTCTTT
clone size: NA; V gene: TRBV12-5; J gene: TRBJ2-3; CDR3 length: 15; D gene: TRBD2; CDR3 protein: CASAPGTSGADTQYF; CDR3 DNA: TGTGCTAGTGCACCCGGGACTAGCGGGGCAGATACGCAGTATTTT
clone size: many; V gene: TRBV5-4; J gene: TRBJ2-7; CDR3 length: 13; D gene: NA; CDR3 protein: CASRPGEAYEQYF; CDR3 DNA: TGTGCCAGCAGACCCGGCGAGGCCTACGAGCAGTACTTC
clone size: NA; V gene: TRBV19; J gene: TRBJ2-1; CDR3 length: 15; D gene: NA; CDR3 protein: CASSVDRGGNNEQFF; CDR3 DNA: TGTGCCAGTAGTGTAGACAGGGGAGGGAACAATGAGCAGTTCTTC
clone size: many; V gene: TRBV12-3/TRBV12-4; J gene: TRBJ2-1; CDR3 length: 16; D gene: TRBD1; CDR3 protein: CASSSAGTGARNEQFF; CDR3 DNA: TGTGCCAGCAGCTCAGCCGGGACAGGGGCCCGGAATGAGCAGTTCTTC
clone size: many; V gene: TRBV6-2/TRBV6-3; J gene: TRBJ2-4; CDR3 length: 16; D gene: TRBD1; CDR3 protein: CASSQYGTGGFDIQYF; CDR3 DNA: TGTGCCAGCAGTCAGTACGGGACAGGGGGCTTCGACATTCAGTACTTC
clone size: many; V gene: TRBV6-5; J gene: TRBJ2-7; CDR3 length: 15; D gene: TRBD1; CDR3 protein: CASSRTGGLSYEQYF; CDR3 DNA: TGTGCCAGCAGCCGGACAGGGGGCCTCTCCTACGAGCAGTACTTC
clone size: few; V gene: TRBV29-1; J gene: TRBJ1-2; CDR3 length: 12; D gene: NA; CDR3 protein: CSVDGGDYGYTF; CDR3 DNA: TGCAGCGTTGACGGGGGCGACTATGGCTACACCTTC
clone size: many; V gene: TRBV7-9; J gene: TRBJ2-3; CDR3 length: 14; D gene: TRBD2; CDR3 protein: CASRPGLDTDTQYF; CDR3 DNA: TGTGCCAGCAGGCCGGGACTAGATACAGATACGCAGTATTTT
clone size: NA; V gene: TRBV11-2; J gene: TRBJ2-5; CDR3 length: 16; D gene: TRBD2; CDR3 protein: CASSRIVAGGRETQYF; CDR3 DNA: TGTGCCAGCAGCCGGATCGTAGCGGGGGGCAGGGAGACCCAGTACTTC
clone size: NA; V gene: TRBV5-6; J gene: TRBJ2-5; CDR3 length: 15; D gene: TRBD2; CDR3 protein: CASSVGLVPQETQYF; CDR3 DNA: TGTGCCAGCAGCGTGGGACTAGTTCCCCAAGAGACCCAGTACTTC
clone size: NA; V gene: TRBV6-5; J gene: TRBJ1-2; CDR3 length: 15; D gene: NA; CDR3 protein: CASGHQTRGSYGYTF; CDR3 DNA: TGTGCCAGCGGCCACCAAACCAGGGGAAGCTATGGCTACACCTTC
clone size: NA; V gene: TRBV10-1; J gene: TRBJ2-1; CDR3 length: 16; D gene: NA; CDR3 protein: CASSEQEVSAYNEQFF; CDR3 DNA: TGCGCCAGCAGTGAGCAAGAGGTGTCCGCCTACAATGAGCAGTTCTTC
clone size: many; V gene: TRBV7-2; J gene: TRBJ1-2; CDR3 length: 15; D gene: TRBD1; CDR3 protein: CASSFTGGNSYGYTF; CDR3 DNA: TGTGCCAGCAGCTTTACAGGGGGCAACTCCTATGGCTACACCTTC
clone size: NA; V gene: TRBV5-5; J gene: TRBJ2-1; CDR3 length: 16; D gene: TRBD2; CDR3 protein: CASSSYSGKTYNEQFF; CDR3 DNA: TGTGCCAGCAGCTCATATAGCGGGAAAACCTACAATGAGCAGTTCTTC
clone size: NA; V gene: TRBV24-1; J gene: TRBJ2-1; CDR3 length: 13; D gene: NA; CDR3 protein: CATSDSPYNEQFF; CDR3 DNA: TGTGCCACCAGTGATTCACCCTACAATGAGCAGTTCTTC
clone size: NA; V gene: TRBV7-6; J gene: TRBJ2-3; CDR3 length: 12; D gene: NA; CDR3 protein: CASSFETDTQYF; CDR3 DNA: TGTGCCAGCAGCTTTGAAACAGATACGCAGTATTTT
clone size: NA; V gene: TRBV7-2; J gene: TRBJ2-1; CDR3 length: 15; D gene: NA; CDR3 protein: CASSLSLAVYNEQFF; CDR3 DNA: TGTGCCAGCAGCTTATCCCTAGCAGTTTACAATGAGCAGTTCTTC
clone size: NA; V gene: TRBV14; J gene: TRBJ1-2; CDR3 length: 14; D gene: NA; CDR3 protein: CASSQEQMAGGYTF; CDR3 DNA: TGTGCCAGCAGCCAAGAACAGATGGCAGGTGGCTACACCTTC